The next 29 T cell receptor beta chains were all read from a single sample in a study of technical replicates of blood from a few donors (dated by TCRdb to 2017 to 2019). Libraries were made using the immunoSEQ multiplex PCR assay. This immuneACCESS table, as held by TCRdb, lists in-frame sequences with V and J called but not all clones. Of the missing ones, under half trace to an unresolved V gene in checked studies; the others have no known cause. For this sample the table gives tens of thousands of clones, of which roughly 95% were detected only once. The top ten clonotypes cover more than 0.35% of the sample. The material sequenced was T cells isolated from PBMCs. The receptors stem from a human donor in good health.

V is TRBV7-2 and J is TRBJ2-3; a weak D match, TRBD2 (5 bases). Per germline, CDR1 SGHTA and CDR2 FQGNSA. The germline V and J ends were trimmed by 3 bases and 4 bases, with 14 bases remaining between them. The length of the CDR3 is 15 residues. CDR3 coding DNA: TGTGCCAGCAGCTTGCGGCCTAGCAACGCAGATACGCAGTATTTT. It is translated as CASSLRPSNADTQYF.

This rearrangement joins TRBV10-2 to TRBJ2-3; 10 bases line up with TRBD2. This CDR3 is built from 15 residues. CDR1 and CDR2 from the germline V gene are WSHSY and SAAADI. Trimming cost V 5 bases and J 0 bases; bases outside gene matches: 2. In nucleotides, the CDR3 is TGCGCCAGCAGTACGACTAGCGGGAGCACAGATACGCAGTATTTT. This codes for CASSTTSGSTDTQYF.

The chain uses TRBV29-1 and TRBJ2-1; the D gene is possibly TRBD1 (6 bases). Germline-derived CDR1 and CDR2 are SQVTM and ANQGSEA. The CDR3 is made up of 13 amino acids. The V end was cut by 5 bases, the J end by 2 bases, with 10 bases between. CDR3 amino acids: CSVSGTTYNEQFF. CDR3 nucleotides: TGCAGCGTTTCAGGGACAACCTACAATGAGCAGTTCTTC.

The chain uses TRBV6-5 and TRBJ1-1, with D possibly being TRBD1 (6 bases). Germline V gives CDR1 MNHEY, CDR2 SVGAGI. The CDR3 consists of 12 residues. Trimming cost V 6 bases and J 1 base, with 6 bases left between them. The CDR3 sequence is CASRQGNTEAFF. The CDR3 region has the DNA TGTGCCAGCAGACAGGGGAACACTGAAGCTTTCTTT.

The chain is built from TRBV2 and TRBJ2-7; D possibly corresponds to TRBD1 (6 bases). The CDR3 totals 13 residues. The germline V gene has CDR1 SNHLY and CDR2 FYNNEI. V dropped 5 bases and J dropped 4 bases, with 12 bases sitting between them. CDR3 nucleotides: TGTGCCAGCAGTCCGTGGGACATTTACGAGCAGTACTTC. Protein product: CASSPWDIYEQYF.

This rearrangement joins TRBV6-5 to TRBJ1-2; TRBD1 matches at 10 bases. V lost 2 bases, J lost 4 bases, and 7 bases stayed unmatched. The CDR3 covers 16 residues. Germline CDR1 MNHEY, CDR2 SVGAGI. The CDR3 is CASSYLPTGGGYGYTF. The CDR3 DNA reads TGTGCCAGCAGTTACCTCCCGACAGGGGGCGGCTATGGCTACACCTTC.

CDR3 nucleotide sequence: TGCGCCAGCAGCTTGGGGCAGGGGGTCTCCTACGAGCAGTACTTC. Its translation: CASSLGQGVSYEQYF. This chain connects TRBV5-1 to TRBJ2-7, with 7 bases identical to TRBD1. Unmatched junction bases numbered 3, after V lost 0 bases and J lost 0 bases. The CDR3 totals 15 residues. CDR1 SGHRS and CDR2 YFSETQ come from the germline V gene. Supplemented by reference TRBV5-1 and TRBJ2-7, the full variable domain reads KAGVTQTPRYLIKTRGQQVTLSCSPISGHRSVSWYQQTPGQGLQFLFEYFSETQRNKGNFPGRFSGRQFSNSRSEMNVSTLELGDSALYLCASSLGQGVSYEQYFGPGTRLTVT.

The chain links TRBV5-1 to TRBJ2-2; D not resolved. This CDR3 comprises 14 residues. The germline V and J ends were trimmed by 4 bases and 4 bases, with 11 bases remaining between them. Germline lookup yields CDR1 SGHRS and CDR2 YFSETQ. The CDR3, as DNA: TGCGCCAGCAGCCCCGACACCCCCACCGGGGAGCTGTTTTTT. This codes for CASSPDTPTGELFF.

The chain combines TRBV5-4 with TRBJ2-7; 9 bases align to TRBD1. This CDR3 region has 15 residues. CDR1 is SGHNT and CDR2 is YYREEE in the germline V gene (reference sequence). J was trimmed by 6 bases and V by 4 bases; bases with no gene match: 11. The CDR3 protein is CASSPAGTGPGEQYF. The CDR3 nucleotides are TGTGCCAGCAGCCCAGCCGGGACAGGGCCAGGCGAGCAGTACTTC.

The V call is TRBV27, the J call TRBJ2-7; tentative D call: TRBD2 (6 bases). V was trimmed by 3 bases and J by 1 base, leaving 7 bases between them. The CDR3 contains 13 residues. The germline V gene encodes CDR1 MNHEY and CDR2 SMNVEV (reference sequence). CDR3 amino acids: CASSFSGSYEQYF. The DNA of the CDR3 is TGTGCCAGCAGTTTTAGCGGATCCTACGAGCAGTACTTC.

This clone was recorded a few times. The gene calls are TRBV7-8 and TRBJ1-2; TRBD1 matches at 11 bases. The CDR3 spans 15 residues. V shed 6 bases, J shed 4 bases, and the junction held 7 bases outside the gene matches. Germline CDR1 and CDR2: SGHVS and FQNEAQ. DNA of the CDR3: TGTGCCAGCAGTATAGGGACAGGGGGACTCTATGGCTACACCTTC. This gives the protein CASSIGTGGLYGYTF.

The chain carries TRBV28 and TRBJ2-6, with a weak D call TRBD1 (5 bases). The V gene lost 7 bases and the J gene lost 2 bases, with 18 bases spanning the gap. This CDR3 contains 17 residues. Per the germline V gene, CDR1 is MDHEN and CDR2 is SYDVKM. CDR3 sequence (DNA): TGTGCCAGCATAAGGGGTAGGAGCTCAGCTGGGGCCAACGTCCTGACTTTC. Protein sequence: CASIRGRSSAGANVLTF.

The chain uses TRBV18 and TRBJ2-1; the match to TRBD2 covers 15 bases. In germline, CDR1 is KGHSH, CDR2 LQKENI. V dropped 5 bases and J dropped 10; count of bases not matched to a gene: 12. The CDR3 spans 17 residues. This CDR3 is CASSGEGLAGGPREQFF. The CDR3 coding sequence is TGTGCCAGCTCAGGGGAAGGACTAGCGGGAGGGCCCAGGGAGCAGTTCTTC.

V and J are TRBV28 and TRBJ1-2; 8 positions agree with TRBD1. CDR1 and CDR2 (germline): MDHEN, SYDVKM. The CDR3 is made up of 13 amino acids. The ends lost 7 bases at V and 6 bases at J; junction bases unmatched: 7. Here the CDR3 DNA reads TGTGCCAGCAAATCAACAGGGGGTAATGGCTACACCTTC. This gives the protein CASKSTGGNGYTF.

The chain carries TRBV29-1 and TRBJ2-5; a possible D gene is TRBD1 (6 bases). Trimming shortened V by 7 bases and J by 0 bases, and 9 bases separated the two germline ends. The CDR3 extends over 12 amino acids. Germline-derived CDR1 and CDR2 are SQVTM and ANQGSEA. Here the CDR3 reads CSGRQDQETQYF. The CDR3 DNA is TGCAGCGGTAGACAGGACCAAGAGACCCAGTACTTC.

This clone was observed once. This sequence joins TRBV5-1 and TRBJ2-1; 13 nucleotides agree with TRBD2. Trimming took 6 bases from V and 10 from J; bases not matched to a gene: 13. This CDR3 comprises 16 residues. Germline assignment: CDR1 SGHRS and CDR2 YFSETQ. CDR3 region: CASKPGLAGWVDEQFF. In DNA, the CDR3 is TGCGCCAGCAAGCCGGGACTAGCGGGGTGGGTCGACGAGCAGTTCTTC.

The rearrangement links TRBV6-5 to TRBJ1-2, with 7 nucleotides matching TRBD1. The CDR3 length is 14 residues. The germline gives CDR1 MNHEY, CDR2 SVGAGI. After removal of 5 bases from V and 4 bases from J, the junction contained 7 bases not matched to a gene. The CDR3 DNA sequence: TGTGCCAGCAGTGAGGGACAGCACTTCTATGGCTACACCTTC. Its protein is CASSEGQHFYGYTF.

V is TRBV4-2 and J is TRBJ2-1; D perhaps matches TRBD2 (5 bases). The germline gives CDR1 LGHNA, CDR2 YNFKEQ. This CDR3 spans 16 amino acids. Trimming pared 0 bases from V and 8 bases from J, leaving 17 bases between. Written as DNA, the CDR3 is TGTGCCAGCAGCCAAGAACTTCCGAGGGCCTTTGATGAGCAGTTCTTC. Translation gives CASSQELPRAFDEQFF.

The chain combines TRBV18 with TRBJ1-2, with 7 bases lining up with TRBD1. Trimming cost V 3 bases and J 3 bases; bases outside gene matches: 1. This CDR3 comprises 13 residues. The germline gives CDR1 KGHSH, CDR2 LQKENI. CDR3 sequence (DNA): TGTGCCAGCTCACCTACAGGGGACTATGGCTACACCTTC. Translation: CASSPTGDYGYTF.

J is TRBJ1-4 and V is TRBV30, with D perhaps TRBD1 (5 bases). Germline CDR1 is GTSNPN and CDR2 is SVGIG (reference sequence). CDR3 length: 15 amino acids. V was shortened by 0 bases and J by 3 bases, with 11 bases between the two germline ends. The CDR3 is CAWSVNSGSNEKLFF. The DNA of the CDR3 is TGTGCCTGGAGTGTAAATTCAGGGTCTAATGAAAAACTGTTTTTT.

CDR3 region: CASSPRRQGSNQPQHF. CDR3 DNA: TGTGCCAGCTCACCCCGACGACAGGGAAGCAATCAGCCCCAGCATTTT. The gene calls are TRBV18 and TRBJ1-5, with TRBD1 identical over 7 bases. Germline assignment: CDR1 KGHSH and CDR2 LQKENI. The CDR3 spans 16 residues. Trimming removed 3 bases from V and 1 base from J; junction bases left unmatched: 6.

J is TRBJ1-4 and V is TRBV5-1, with 8 positions matching TRBD1. The germline V gene encodes CDR1 SGHRS and CDR2 YFSETQ. This CDR3 is 16 amino acids long. The J segment lost 6 bases and the V segment lost 4 bases, leaving 11 bases of the junction unmatched. Here the CDR3 reads CASSVGQGLRDEKLFF. The CDR3 DNA is TGCGCCAGCAGCGTCGGACAGGGACTAAGGGATGAAAAACTGTTTTTT.

This clone is a singleton in its sample. The rearrangement links TRBV15 to TRBJ2-3; weak D call: TRBD1 (7 bases). From germline, CDR1 is LNHNV and CDR2 YYDKDF (reference sequence). This CDR3 is built from 15 residues. V lost 1 base, J lost 5 bases, and 13 bases lay in between. The CDR3 coding sequence is TGTGCCACCAGCAGAGGGGGGGACAGTGGAGATACGCAGTATTTT. This gives the protein CATSRGGDSGDTQYF.

The chain recombines TRBV7-2 with TRBJ1-1; D remains ambiguous. The CDR3 extends over 13 amino acids. Looked up from germline, CDR1 is SGHTA and CDR2 is FQGNSA. V gave up 5 bases and J gave up 6 bases, with 13 bases separating them. The CDR3 DNA reads TGTGCCAGCAGCCCCCGCGGAACGGCTGAAGCTTTCTTT. This codes for CASSPRGTAEAFF.

The chain combines TRBV27 with TRBJ2-2; 10 bases agree with TRBD2. The V and J ends lost 5 bases and 2 bases, in that order; junction bases with no gene match: 8. Germline loops: CDR1 MNHEY, CDR2 SMNVEV (reference sequence). The CDR3 is made up of 17 amino acids. The CDR3: CASSRISGRANTGELFF. In DNA, the CDR3 is TGTGCCAGCAGTCGTATAAGCGGGAGGGCCAACACCGGGGAGCTGTTTTTT.

The genes are TRBV28 and TRBJ2-7; D may be TRBD1 (7 bases). The CDR3 extends over 16 amino acids. Trimming stripped 5 bases from V and 5 bases from J, with 22 bases between. The germline V gene encodes CDR1 MDHEN and CDR2 SYDVKM. For the CDR3, the DNA is TGTGCCAGCAGTCCCCAGGGGGGAGAAAGTTACCACGAGCAGTACTTC. Amino acids: CASSPQGGESYHEQYF.

The V and J genes are TRBV15 and TRBJ2-4, with TRBD2 matching 8 bases. V was clipped by 3 bases and J by 6 bases; unmatched bases: 1. The CDR3 has 13 residues. The germline V gene has CDR1 LNHNV and CDR2 YYDKDF (reference sequence). The CDR3 DNA is TGTGCCACCAGCAGTACTAGCGGAAACATTCAGTACTTC. Amino acid sequence: CATSSTSGNIQYF.

This chain links TRBV12-5 with TRBJ2-3; D might be TRBD1 (6 bases). The CDR3 spans 14 residues. V was shortened by 1 base and J by 3 bases, with 8 bases between the two germline ends. From germline, CDR1 is LGHNT and CDR2 FRNRAP. The CDR3 is CASGLAGQTDTQYF. CDR3 DNA: TGTGCTAGTGGTTTGGCCGGACAGACAGATACGCAGTATTTT.

The rearrangement joins TRBV6-5 to TRBJ2-4; 10 nucleotides match TRBD2. J gave up 7 bases and V 8 bases, and 11 bases lay outside the gene matches. Germline CDR1 reads MNHEY; CDR2 reads SVGAGI. This CDR3 is built from 15 residues. CDR3 loop: CASYSGRSGGNIQYF. CDR3 nucleotide sequence: TGTGCCAGCTATAGCGGGAGGAGCGGGGGGAACATTCAGTACTTC.